This record covers a single T cell receptor beta chain. This record belongs to a study of blood T cell repertoires in COVID-19. V dropped 0 bases and J dropped 1; count of bases not matched to a gene: 8. This CDR3 is built from 17 residues. The germline V gene has CDR1 MNHNS and CDR2 SASEGT. Assay: immunoSEQ multiplex PCR; the TCRdb copy retains only in-frame clones and omits some. The sample gives approximately 100,000 clones, roughly nine tenths of which show up once; around 15% is in the top ten. This receptor was taken from a man aged 50 to 59 with acute or convalescent COVID-19. Sample: peripheral blood. The J gene is TRBJ1-1, the V gene TRBV6-1, with 7 bases matching TRBD1. The CDR3 DNA reads TGTGCCAGCAGTGAAGCCCCCAGGGGGGAGTGGAACACTGAAGCTTTCTTT. Translation: CASSEAPRGEWNTEAFF.